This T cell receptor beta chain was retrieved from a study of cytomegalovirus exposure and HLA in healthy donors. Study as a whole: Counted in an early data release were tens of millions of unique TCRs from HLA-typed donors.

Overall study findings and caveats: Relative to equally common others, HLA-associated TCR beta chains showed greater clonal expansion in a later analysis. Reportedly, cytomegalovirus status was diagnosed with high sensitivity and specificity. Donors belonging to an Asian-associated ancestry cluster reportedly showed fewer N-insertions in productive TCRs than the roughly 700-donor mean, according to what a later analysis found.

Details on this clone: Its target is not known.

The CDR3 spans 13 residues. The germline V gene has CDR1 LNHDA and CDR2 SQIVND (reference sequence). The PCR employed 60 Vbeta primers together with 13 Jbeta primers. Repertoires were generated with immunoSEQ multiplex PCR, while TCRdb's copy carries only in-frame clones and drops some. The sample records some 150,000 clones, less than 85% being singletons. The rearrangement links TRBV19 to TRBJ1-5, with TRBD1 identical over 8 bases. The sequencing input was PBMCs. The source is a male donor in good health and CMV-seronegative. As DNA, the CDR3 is TGTGCTATAAGCCAGGGGGCTAATCAGCCCCAGCATTTT. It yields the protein CAISQGANQPQHF.